This TCR beta chain was identified during a study of cytomegalovirus exposure and HLA in healthy donors. Study results and limitations: Later findings reportedly placed an Asian-associated ancestry cluster below the approximately 650-donor mean for N-insertions.

This CDR3 has 13 amino acids. With 5 bases removed from V and 5 bases from J, the gap between germline ends came to 12 bases. The germline V gene encodes CDR1 SEHNR and CDR2 FQNEAQ (reference sequence). With regard to this clone: The target antigen is unknown.

Samples came from healthy bone marrow donors. The primer mix had 60 Vbeta and 13 Jbeta primers. Only in-frame clones appear in the TCRdb table, and some are missing; sequencing was by immunoSEQ multiplex PCR. Of approximately 180,000 clones listed, roughly four fifths are singletons. This receptor was obtained from a woman aged 18-30 years in good health and CMV-seronegative. The V call is TRBV7-9, the J call TRBJ1-1, with TRBD1 as a possible D gene (5 bases). Sequencing was carried out using PBMCs. CDR3 amino acids: CASSPDIPTEAFF. CDR3 nucleotide sequence: TGTGCCAGCAGCCCGGACATCCCGACTGAAGCTTTCTTT.